Listed below are T cell receptor beta chains from one sample, sequenced in a study of Graves' ophthalmopathy and Graves' hyperthyroidism. TCRdb reprocessed the multiplex PCR reads via MiXCR and lists one record per CDR3 protein. Counted here are hundreds of thousands of distinct CDR3 sequences, approximately 15% occurring once; the ten biggest clones make up roughly 7%. The specimen sequenced was peripheral blood. These receptors originate from a woman younger than 30 with stable Graves' hyperthyroidism. Both conserved end residues are part of each CDR3. D genes are given only for firm matches. Part of the rows lack a size; the others show once, few, many or a class for expanded clones.

J: TRBJ2-5; D: NA; size: many; V: TRBV6-2/TRBV6-3; CDR3: CASTPRIQETQYF; DNA: TGTGCCAGCACCCCCAGGATACAAGAGACCCAGTACTTC
J: TRBJ2-5; D: NA; size: many; V: TRBV7-2; CDR3: CASSFGTRETQYF; DNA: TGTGCCAGCAGCTTTGGCACTAGGGAGACCCAGTACTTC
J: TRBJ2-7; D: TRBD2; size: NA; V: TRBV7-2; CDR3: CASSFATSGRPYEQYF; DNA: TGTGCCAGCAGCTTTGCGACTAGCGGGAGACCCTACGAGCAGTACTTC
J: TRBJ1-1; D: NA; size: many; V: TRBV12-3/TRBV12-4; CDR3: CASSPRGGPSTEAFF; DNA: TGTGCCAGCAGCCCGCGGGGGGGGCCGAGCACTGAAGCTTTCTTT
J: TRBJ1-2; D: NA; size: many; V: TRBV7-8; CDR3: CASSLLRGGYTF; DNA: TGTGCCAGCAGCTTACTGAGGGGTGGCTACACCTTC
J: TRBJ1-3; D: NA; size: many; V: TRBV4-2; CDR3: CASSQVGSGNTIYF; DNA: TGTGCCAGCAGCCAAGTAGGCTCTGGAAACACCATATATTTT
J: TRBJ1-2; D: NA; size: many; V: TRBV5-6; CDR3: CASSLEAAYGYTF; DNA: TGTGCCAGCAGCTTGGAGGCGGCGTATGGCTACACCTTC
J: TRBJ1-1; D: NA; size: NA; V: TRBV3-1; CDR3: CASSPKGGNTEAFF; DNA: TGTGCCAGCAGCCCAAAGGGCGGAAACACTGAAGCTTTCTTT
J: TRBJ1-2; D: NA; size: many; V: TRBV3-1; CDR3: CASSQDLWLYGYTF; DNA: TGTGCCAGCAGCCAAGATCTGTGGCTATATGGCTACACCTTC
J: TRBJ2-7; D: NA; size: NA; V: TRBV15; CDR3: CATSSGYEQYF; DNA: TGTGCCACCAGCAGCGGCTACGAGCAGTACTTC
J: TRBJ2-5; D: NA; size: medium-sized; V: TRBV24-1; CDR3: CATSDVGTKETQYF; DNA: TGTGCCACCAGTGACGTAGGGACAAAAGAGACCCAGTACTTC
J: TRBJ2-2; D: TRBD2; size: NA; V: TRBV5-1; CDR3: CASSSRTSGGQGTGELFF; DNA: TGCGCCAGCAGCTCCCGGACTAGCGGGGGCCAGGGGACCGGGGAGCTGTTTTTT
J: TRBJ2-5; D: NA; size: few; V: TRBV7-2; CDR3: CASSFTASPGETQYF; DNA: TGTGCCAGCAGCTTCACCGCCAGCCCCGGGGAGACCCAGTACTTC
J: TRBJ2-2; D: TRBD2; size: NA; V: TRBV30; CDR3: CAWSVLAETGELFF; DNA: TGTGCCTGGAGTGTACTAGCGGAGACCGGGGAGCTGTTTTTT
J: TRBJ1-2; D: NA; size: many; V: TRBV7-2; CDR3: CASSLGLVVGQGANYGYTF; DNA: TGTGCCAGCAGCTTAGGATTGGTGGTCGGCCAAGGGGCTAACTATGGCTACACCTTC
J: TRBJ1-1; D: NA; size: many; V: TRBV10-3; CDR3: CAISVQEGSEAFF; DNA: TGTGCCATCAGTGTCCAGGAAGGGTCTGAAGCTTTCTTT
J: TRBJ2-2; D: TRBD1; size: NA; V: TRBV5-5; CDR3: CASSFGTGSRELFF; DNA: TGTGCCAGCAGCTTTGGGACAGGGAGTAGGGAGCTGTTTTTT
J: TRBJ2-7; D: NA; size: many; V: TRBV7-3; CDR3: CASSLGLGSSYEQYF; DNA: TGTGCCAGCAGCTTAGGGCTGGGGAGCTCCTACGAGCAGTACTTC
J: TRBJ1-1; D: NA; size: medium-sized; V: TRBV19; CDR3: CASSAAGLNTEAFF; DNA: TGTGCCAGTAGTGCCGCAGGCCTGAACACTGAAGCTTTCTTT
J: TRBJ2-2; D: TRBD1; size: many; V: TRBV10-3; CDR3: CAIKDRGLGELFF; DNA: TGTGCCATCAAGGACAGGGGACTTGGGGAGCTGTTTTTT
J: TRBJ2-5; D: NA; size: NA; V: TRBV29-1; CDR3: CSVGSAVETQYF; DNA: TGCAGCGTTGGGTCGGCGGTGGAGACCCAGTACTTC
J: TRBJ2-5; D: TRBD2; size: NA; V: TRBV15; CDR3: CATSSSGLAGQTQYF; DNA: TGTGCCACCAGCAGCTCGGGACTAGCCGGGCAGACCCAGTACTTC
J: TRBJ1-1; D: NA; size: many; V: TRBV5-6; CDR3: CASGDNTEAFF; DNA: TGTGCCAGCGGTGACAACACTGAAGCTTTCTTT
J: TRBJ2-7; D: NA; size: NA; V: TRBV6-2/TRBV6-3; CDR3: CASSSVGNWLLEQYF; DNA: TGTGCCAGCAGTTCTGTGGGCAATTGGTTACTCGAGCAGTACTTC
J: TRBJ2-5; D: TRBD2; size: NA; V: TRBV29-1; CDR3: CSVERRGKHQETQYF; DNA: TGCAGCGTTGAAAGGCGGGGGAAACACCAAGAGACCCAGTACTTC
J: TRBJ2-7; D: TRBD2; size: many; V: TRBV15; CDR3: CATSVGRGSSYEQYF; DNA: TGTGCCACCAGCGTGGGGCGGGGGAGCTCCTACGAGCAGTACTTC
J: TRBJ2-5; D: TRBD1; size: many; V: TRBV5-1; CDR3: CASSLEERGQGTETQYF; DNA: TGCGCCAGCAGCTTGGAGGAGAGGGGACAGGGGACAGAGACCCAGTACTTC
J: TRBJ2-5; D: NA; size: NA; V: TRBV6-1; CDR3: CASKSEWTRETQYF; DNA: TGTGCCAGCAAATCCGAATGGACCAGGGAGACCCAGTACTTC
J: TRBJ1-1; D: NA; size: many; V: TRBV28; CDR3: CASSFPQESLETEAFF; DNA: TGTGCCAGCAGTTTCCCGCAGGAGAGCCTCGAAACTGAAGCTTTCTTT
J: TRBJ2-7; D: NA; size: NA; V: TRBV2; CDR3: CASSAHGLSSSYEQYF; DNA: TGTGCCAGCAGTGCCCATGGACTTTCTAGCTCCTACGAGCAGTACTTC
J: TRBJ1-5; D: NA; size: many; V: TRBV12-3/TRBV12-4; CDR3: CASSATLGPNQPQHF; DNA: TGTGCCAGCAGTGCGACCTTGGGTCCCAATCAGCCCCAGCATTTT
J: TRBJ2-7; D: NA; size: many; V: TRBV24-1; CDR3: CATSDFRDYEQYF; DNA: TGTGCCACCAGTGATTTTCGGGACTACGAGCAGTACTTC
J: TRBJ1-5; D: NA; size: few; V: TRBV19; CDR3: CASSIGPGQPQHF; DNA: TGTGCCAGTAGTATAGGCCCCGGACAGCCCCAGCATTTT
J: TRBJ1-6; D: NA; size: many; V: TRBV6-2/TRBV6-3; CDR3: CASSFPRQAYNSPLHF; DNA: TGTGCCAGCAGCTTCCCGAGACAAGCCTATAATTCACCCCTCCACTTT
J: TRBJ2-7; D: NA; size: many; V: TRBV11-2; CDR3: CASSLDSGQTTYYEQYF; DNA: TGTGCCAGCAGCTTAGATTCCGGACAAACTACATACTACGAGCAGTACTTC
J: TRBJ2-7; D: NA; size: many; V: TRBV20-1; CDR3: CSARDGGDTTYEQYF; DNA: TGCAGTGCCCGTGACGGTGGGGACACAACCTACGAGCAGTACTTC
J: TRBJ1-1; D: NA; size: many; V: TRBV11-1; CDR3: CASSSQTTEAFF; DNA: TGTGCCAGCAGCTCTCAGACCACTGAAGCTTTCTTT
J: TRBJ1-1; D: NA; size: many; V: TRBV19; CDR3: CASSTNRGTAFF; DNA: TGTGCCAGTAGTACGAACAGAGGGACAGCTTTCTTT